This note documents a single T cell receptor (beta chain) sequence. An input of 0.5 to 1 ug of RNA was subjected to reverse transcription using random hexamers. TCRdb redid the calling of the immunoSEQ multiplex PCR reads with MiXCR, one entry per CDR3 protein. Of some 180,000 distinct CDR3 sequences detected, 80% to 95% appear once; the ten largest clones hold around 0.1%. Germline values: CDR1 PRHDT, CDR2 FYEKMQ (reference sequence). V was clipped by 5 bases and J by 3 bases, with 11 bases between them. The CDR3 extends over 15 amino acids. TCR beta sequencing covered blood CD8+ and CD4+ T cells. The data were obtained in a study of CD8 T cells in Susac syndrome.

The source is a human donor in good health. The chain links TRBV13 to TRBJ1-6; D call uncertain. The specimen was CD4+ T cells from PBMCs. The CDR3 here is CASSPRTIYNSPLHF. CDR3 bases: TGTGCCAGCAGCCCCCGGACCATCTATAATTCACCCCTCCACTTT.